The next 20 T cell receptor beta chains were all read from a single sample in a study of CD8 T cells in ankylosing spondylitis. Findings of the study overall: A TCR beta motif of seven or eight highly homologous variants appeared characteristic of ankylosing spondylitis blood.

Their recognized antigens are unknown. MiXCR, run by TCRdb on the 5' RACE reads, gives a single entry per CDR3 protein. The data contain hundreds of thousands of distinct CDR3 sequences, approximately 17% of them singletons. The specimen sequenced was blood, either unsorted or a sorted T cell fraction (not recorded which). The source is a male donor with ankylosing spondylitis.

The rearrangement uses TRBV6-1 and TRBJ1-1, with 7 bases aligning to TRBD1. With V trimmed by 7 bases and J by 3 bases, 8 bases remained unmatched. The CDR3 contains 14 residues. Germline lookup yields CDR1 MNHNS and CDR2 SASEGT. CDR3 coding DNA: TGTGCCAGCAACCGACAGGGATCGGACACTGAAGCTTTCTTT. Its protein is CASNRQGSDTEAFF.

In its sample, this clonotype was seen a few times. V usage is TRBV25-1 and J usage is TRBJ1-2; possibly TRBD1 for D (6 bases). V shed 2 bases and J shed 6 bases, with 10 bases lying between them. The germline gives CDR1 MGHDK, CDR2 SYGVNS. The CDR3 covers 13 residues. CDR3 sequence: CASSEGGRDGYTF. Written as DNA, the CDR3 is TGTGCCAGCAGTGAAGGGGGCCGTGATGGCTACACCTTC.

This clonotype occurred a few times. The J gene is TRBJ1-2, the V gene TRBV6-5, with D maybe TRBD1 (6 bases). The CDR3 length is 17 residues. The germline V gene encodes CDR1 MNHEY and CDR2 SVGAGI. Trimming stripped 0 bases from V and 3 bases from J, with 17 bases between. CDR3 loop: CASSYSKGDPGYYGYTF. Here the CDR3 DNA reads TGTGCCAGCAGTTACTCGAAGGGGGATCCTGGGTACTATGGCTACACCTTC.

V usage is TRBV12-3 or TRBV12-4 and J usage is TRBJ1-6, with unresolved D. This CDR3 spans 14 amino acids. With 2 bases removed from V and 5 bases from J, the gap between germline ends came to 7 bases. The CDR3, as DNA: TGTGCCAGCAGTTTACCACAGAATAATTCACCCCTCCACTTT. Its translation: CASSLPQNNSPLHF.

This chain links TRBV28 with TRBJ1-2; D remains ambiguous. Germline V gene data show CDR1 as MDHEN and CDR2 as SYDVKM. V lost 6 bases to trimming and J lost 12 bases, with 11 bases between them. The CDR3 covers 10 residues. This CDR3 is CASRGFRHTF. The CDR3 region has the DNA TGTGCCAGCAGGGGCTTCCGGCACACCTTC.

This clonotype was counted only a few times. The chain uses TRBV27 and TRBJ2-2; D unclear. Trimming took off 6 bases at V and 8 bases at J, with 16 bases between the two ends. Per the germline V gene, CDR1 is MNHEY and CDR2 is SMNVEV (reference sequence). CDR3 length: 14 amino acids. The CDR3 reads CASSRRAVAGELFF. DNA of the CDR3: TGTGCCAGCAGCCGTCGGGCTGTGGCTGGGGAGCTGTTTTTT.

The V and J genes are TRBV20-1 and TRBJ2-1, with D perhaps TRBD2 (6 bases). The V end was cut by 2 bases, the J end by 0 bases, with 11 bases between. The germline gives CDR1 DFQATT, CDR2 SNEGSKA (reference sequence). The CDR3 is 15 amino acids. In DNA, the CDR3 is TGCAGTGCTAGACTCTCTAGCGACTCCTACAATGAGCAGTTCTTC. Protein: CSARLSSDSYNEQFF.

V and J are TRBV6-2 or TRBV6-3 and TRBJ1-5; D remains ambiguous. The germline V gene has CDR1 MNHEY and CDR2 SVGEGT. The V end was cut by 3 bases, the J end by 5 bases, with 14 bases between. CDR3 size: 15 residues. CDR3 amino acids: CASSYATLSYQPQHF. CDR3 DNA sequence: TGTGCCAGCAGTTATGCCACATTATCTTATCAGCCCCAGCATTTT.

CDR3 sequence (DNA): TGTGCCAGCAGCCCCTCGTGGAGCGGGAATATAAAAGAGACCCAGTACTTC. It is translated as CASSPSWSGNIKETQYF. J is TRBJ2-5 and V is TRBV9; 7 nucleotides match TRBD2. V gave up 4 bases and J gave up 3 bases; unmatched junction bases: 15. CDR1 is SGDLS and CDR2 is YYNGEE in the germline V gene. The CDR3 is made up of 17 amino acids.

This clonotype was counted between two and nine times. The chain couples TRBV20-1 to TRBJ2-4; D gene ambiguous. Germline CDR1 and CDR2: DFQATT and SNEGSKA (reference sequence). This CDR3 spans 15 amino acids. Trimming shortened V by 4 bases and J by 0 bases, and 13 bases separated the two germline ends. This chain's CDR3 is CSAIPQNLAKNIQYF. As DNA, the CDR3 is TGCAGTGCTATTCCCCAGAACCTAGCCAAAAACATTCAGTACTTC.

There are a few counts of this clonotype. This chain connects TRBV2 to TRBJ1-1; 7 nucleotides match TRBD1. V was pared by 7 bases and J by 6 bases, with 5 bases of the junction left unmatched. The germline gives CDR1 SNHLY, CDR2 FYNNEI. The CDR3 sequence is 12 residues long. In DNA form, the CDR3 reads TGTGCCAGCAAATACCAGGGGGCTGAAGCTTTCTTT. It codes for CASKYQGAEAFF.

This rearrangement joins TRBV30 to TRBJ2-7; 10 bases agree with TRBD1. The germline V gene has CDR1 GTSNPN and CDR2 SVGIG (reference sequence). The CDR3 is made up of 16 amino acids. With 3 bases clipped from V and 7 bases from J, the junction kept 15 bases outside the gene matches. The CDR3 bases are TGTGCCTGGAGCGCCGTCGGGACAGGGGCGCTTGGGGAGCAGTACTTC. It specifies CAWSAVGTGALGEQYF.

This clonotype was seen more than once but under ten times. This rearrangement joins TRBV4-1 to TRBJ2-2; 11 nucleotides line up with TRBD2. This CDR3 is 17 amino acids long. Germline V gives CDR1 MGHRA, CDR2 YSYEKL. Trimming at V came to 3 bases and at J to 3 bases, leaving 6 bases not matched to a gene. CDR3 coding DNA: TGCGCCAGCAGCCAGAAAACTAGCGGGAGTCACACCGGGGAGCTGTTTTTT. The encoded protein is CASSQKTSGSHTGELFF.

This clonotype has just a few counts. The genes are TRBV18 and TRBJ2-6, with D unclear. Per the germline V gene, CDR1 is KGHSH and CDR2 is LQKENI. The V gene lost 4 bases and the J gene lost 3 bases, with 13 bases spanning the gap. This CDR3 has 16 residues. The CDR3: CASSLGSDLGANVLTF. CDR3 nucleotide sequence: TGTGCCAGCTCACTAGGGTCCGATCTTGGGGCCAACGTCCTGACTTTC.

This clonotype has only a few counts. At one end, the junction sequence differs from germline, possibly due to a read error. The chain's CDR3 is CASSLWTLRNSF. The CDR3 DNA reads TGTGCCAGCAGCTTATGGACACTCAGAAATTCCTTC. This chain connects TRBV7-8 to TRBJ2-7, with D possibly TRBD1 on 5 matching bases. CDR1 is SGHVS and CDR2 is FQNEAQ in the germline V gene. The CDR3 consists of 12 residues.

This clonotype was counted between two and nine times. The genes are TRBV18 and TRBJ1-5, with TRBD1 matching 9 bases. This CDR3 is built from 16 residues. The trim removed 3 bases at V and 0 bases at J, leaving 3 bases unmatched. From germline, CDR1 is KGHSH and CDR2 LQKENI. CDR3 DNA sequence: TGTGCCAGCTCACCGACAGGGGGTCCTAGCAATCAGCCCCAGCATTTT. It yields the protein CASSPTGGPSNQPQHF.

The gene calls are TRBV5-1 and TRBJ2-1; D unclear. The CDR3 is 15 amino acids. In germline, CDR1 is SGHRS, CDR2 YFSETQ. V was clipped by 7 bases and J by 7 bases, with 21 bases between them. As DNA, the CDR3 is TGCGCCAGCTCGGATAGGCTAAAAGTCAGGAATGAGCAGTTCTTC. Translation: CASSDRLKVRNEQFF.

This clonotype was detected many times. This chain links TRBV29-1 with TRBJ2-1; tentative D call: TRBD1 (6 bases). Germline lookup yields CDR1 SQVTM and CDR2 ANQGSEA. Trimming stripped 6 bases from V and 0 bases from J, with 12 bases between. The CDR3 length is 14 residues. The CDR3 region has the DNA TGCAGCGTAGGTAGGGGGTCCTCCTACAATGAGCAGTTCTTC. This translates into CSVGRGSSYNEQFF.

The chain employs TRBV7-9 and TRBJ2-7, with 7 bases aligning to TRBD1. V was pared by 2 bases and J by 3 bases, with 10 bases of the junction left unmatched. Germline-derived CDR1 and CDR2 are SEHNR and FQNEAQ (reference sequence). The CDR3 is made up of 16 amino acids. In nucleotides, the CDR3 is TGTGCCAGCAGCTTATGGACAGGTCGACGGAACTACGAGCAGTACTTC. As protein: CASSLWTGRRNYEQYF. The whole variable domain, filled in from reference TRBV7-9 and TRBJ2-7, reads DTGVSQNPRHKITKRGQNVTFRCDPISEHNRLYWYRQTLGQGPEFLTYFQNEAQLEKSRLLSDRFSAERPKGSFSTLEIQRTEQGDSAMYLCASSLWTGRRNYEQYFGPGTRLTVT.

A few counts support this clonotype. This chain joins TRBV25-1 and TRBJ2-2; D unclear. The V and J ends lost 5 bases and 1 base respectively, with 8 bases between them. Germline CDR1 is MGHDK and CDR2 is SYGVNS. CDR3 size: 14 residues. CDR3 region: CASSTWLNTGELFF. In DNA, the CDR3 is TGTGCCAGCAGTACTTGGTTGAACACCGGGGAGCTGTTTTTT.